Below are 13 T cell receptor beta chains sequenced from a single sample in a study of cytomegalovirus exposure and HLA in healthy donors. The PCR contained 60 Vbeta and 13 Jbeta primers. Method: immunoSEQ multiplex PCR; TCRdb's copy keeps in-frame clones and lacks some. The table lists 65,000 to 80,000 clones, 79% of them singletons. The sequenced sample consisted of PBMCs. The receptors originated from a woman aged 40 to 50 in good health and CMV-seropositive.

This clone appeared once. The chain joins TRBV10-3 to TRBJ1-1, with 7 nucleotides matching TRBD1. V shed 2 bases and J 2 bases; nucleotides not matched to a gene: 5. CDR3 size: 15 residues. Germline CDR1 ENHRY, CDR2 SYGVKD. The CDR3 DNA is TGTGCCATCAGTGAGCCTGGACAGGTAAACACTGAAGCTTTCTTT. It translates to CAISEPGQVNTEAFF.

This clone was found once. The rearrangement links TRBV6-5 to TRBJ2-1; 10 positions match TRBD1. Germline CDR1 and CDR2: MNHEY and SVGAGI. This CDR3 region has 14 residues. The CDR3 coding sequence is TGTGTAGCTCATGGGACAGGGGAAGTCAATGAGCAGTTCTTC. It encodes CVAHGTGEVNEQFF.

This chain uses TRBV15 with TRBJ1-1; no definite D call. The ends were cut back, 9 bases at V and 1 base at J, with 12 bases in the middle. Germline assignment: CDR1 LNHNV and CDR2 YYDKDF (reference sequence). The CDR3 contains 13 residues. In nucleotides, the CDR3 is TGTGCCACTTCGGACGGGGAGAACACTGAAGCTTTCTTT. Residues: CATSDGENTEAFF.

This clone was observed a handful of times. This chain links TRBV6-5 with TRBJ2-7; 7 bases are a match to TRBD1. CDR1 and CDR2 from the germline V gene are MNHEY and SVGAGI. The V gene end was trimmed by 4 bases and the J gene end by 10 bases; junction bases not matched to a gene: 13. The CDR3 loop spans 14 amino acids. The CDR3 DNA is TGTGCCAGCAGTTCATCGACAGGGTACAACCAACAGTACTTC. Translated: CASSSSTGYNQQYF.

The V call is TRBV11-2, the J call TRBJ2-1, with 9 bases fitting TRBD2. Germline CDR1 is SGHAT and CDR2 is FQNNGV. This CDR3 is built from 16 residues. Germline trimming cut 4 bases from V and 6 bases from J; bases unmatched to any gene: 10. CDR3 amino acids: CASSSRPGTSSNEQFF. CDR3 nucleotides: TGTGCCAGCAGCTCGCGCCCCGGGACTAGCAGCAATGAGCAGTTCTTC.

V gene TRBV5-1 combines with J gene TRBJ2-3, with 9 bases matching TRBD1. CDR1 is SGHRS and CDR2 is YFSETQ in the germline V gene. There are 18 residues in the CDR3. V trimming: 5 bases; J trimming: 0 bases; junction bases outside the gene matches: 13. The CDR3 here is CASSTGQGFRGSTDTQYF. As DNA, the CDR3 is TGCGCCAGCAGTACCGGACAGGGGTTTCGTGGGAGCACAGATACGCAGTATTTT.

The chain combines TRBV7-9 with TRBJ2-3; the D gene is possibly TRBD2 (5 bases). Germline V gene sequence: CDR1 SEHNR, CDR2 FQNEAQ (reference sequence). The CDR3 is 14 amino acids. V was cut by 1 base and J by 0 bases, with 5 bases left in between. As DNA, the CDR3 is TGTGCCAGCAGCTTAGGACTAAGCACAGATACGCAGTATTTT. Its translation is CASSLGLSTDTQYF.

The V and J genes are TRBV2 and TRBJ1-5; 10 bases align to TRBD1. The CDR3 has 15 amino acids. With V trimmed by 8 bases and J by 7 bases, 11 bases remained unmatched. CDR1 SNHLY and CDR2 FYNNEI come from the germline V gene. CDR3 bases: TGTGCCAGCCTTACCGGGACAGGGGCGGCCCAGCCCCAGCATTTT. Protein product: CASLTGTGAAQPQHF.

This clone was seen only once. The genes are TRBV30 and TRBJ1-5; D is perhaps TRBD1 (6 bases). The CDR3 extends over 14 amino acids. The V and J ends lost 4 bases and 5 bases respectively, with 15 bases between them. CDR1 GTSNPN and CDR2 SVGIG come from the germline V gene (reference sequence). Here the CDR3 DNA reads TGTGCCTGGACCCCCGGGACACAATATCAGCCCCAGCATTTT. Translating it yields CAWTPGTQYQPQHF. Combining the CDR3 with reference TRBV30 and TRBJ1-5 gives the whole variable domain SQTIHQWPATLVQPVGSPLSLECTVEGTSNPNLYWYRQAAGRGLQLLFYSVGIGQISSEVPQNLSASRPQDRQFILSSKKLLLSDSGFYLCAWTPGTQYQPQHFGDGTRLSIL.

V and J are TRBV4-1 and TRBJ2-7, with D possibly being TRBD1 (6 bases). CDR1 and CDR2 from the germline V gene are MGHRA and YSYEKL. V shed 3 bases and J shed 7 bases, with 13 bases lying between them. The CDR3 runs 13 residues. The CDR3 DNA follows: TGCGCCAGCAGCCAGGGGGCCCGCTGGGAGCAGTACTTC. This translates into CASSQGARWEQYF.

This clone was seen a single time. This sequence joins TRBV27 and TRBJ2-7, with 7 bases matching TRBD1. CDR3 length: 13 residues. V shed 3 bases and J 6 bases; nucleotides not matched to a gene: 5. CDR1 is MNHEY, CDR2 SMNVEV, per germline (reference sequence). CDR3 region: CASSFEGASEQYF. CDR3 coding DNA: TGTGCCAGCAGTTTTGAGGGGGCCTCCGAGCAGTACTTC.

This clone was seen only once. The genes are TRBV28 and TRBJ2-5, with 11 bases aligning to TRBD2. V was pared by 3 bases and J by 5 bases, with 5 bases of the junction left unmatched. The CDR3 runs 15 residues. Germline V gene lookup returns CDR1 MDHEN and CDR2 SYDVKM. Written as DNA, the CDR3 is TGTGCCAGCAGTTTTAGCGGGGGGGCCATGGAGACCCAGTACTTC. This gives the protein CASSFSGGAMETQYF.

The chain has TRBV6-1 and TRBJ2-3; TRBD2 agrees at 7 bases. Germline V lookup: CDR1 MNHNS, CDR2 SASEGT. The CDR3 runs to 15 residues. The V gene end was trimmed by 5 bases and the J gene end by 0 bases; junction bases not matched to a gene: 5. CDR3 protein: CASSLERGSTDTQYF. CDR3 nucleotide sequence: TGTGCCAGCAGTTTAGAGCGGGGTAGCACAGATACGCAGTATTTT.